The text below deals with one T cell receptor (beta chain). Its antigen remains undetermined. Base quality data are lacking; no much larger clone is found one base away. The data belong to a study of blood T cell repertoires in COVID-19 (TCRdb year 2020). With regard to the full study: Collaborator samples came from the United States, Italy and Spain and covered acute and convalescent phases of COVID-19. Samples came from the ongoing ImmuneRACE study (first 160 participants) plus 1,254 subjects from 6 global collaborators. Where available, HLA class I and class II types were obtained from metadata supplied by the sample provider rather than from assay-based typing. The material from the prospective study consisted of cDNA or gDNA derived from T cells, B-cell-depleted T cells, or PBMCs. The repertoires were made available in a free public database intended to serve as a resource for research on the immune response to SARS-CoV-2. A de-identified subject ID, COVID-19 status, age in years and sex were almost always included in the sample metadata. Subjects who had been exposed to COVID-19, were actively infected with it, or had recovered from it provided the deeply sampled blood TCRbeta repertoires that made up the dataset. Paper-wide results and their limitations: The quantity of clinical and demographic metadata differed by source and by participant and was supplied without curation.

Enrolling through a virtual design, the prospective study's participants ranged in age from about 18 to 100 years and lived across about two dozen United States geographic areas. To assign participants to cohorts, the prospective study relied on clinical history that participants themselves reported in a screening survey and a study questionnaire. Exposed participants had been in contact with someone with a PCR-confirmed or clinician-diagnosed COVID-19 case within 2 weeks of study entry. Each participant in the prospective study had whole blood, serum and a nasopharyngeal or oropharyngeal swab collected by mobile phlebotomists. Prospective study participants could optionally give additional blood draws and questionnaires over an approximately two-month period. Before DNA extraction, prospective study blood samples were shipped either frozen or at room temperature. The immunoSEQ Assay, a bias-controlled multiplex PCR, was used to amplify TCRbeta CDR3 regions from genomic DNA. Turning to the authors' computational methods: The number of nucleated cells in each sample was estimated from the amplification of reference gene primers within the assay. To quantify the absolute abundance of each unique TCRbeta CDR3 rearrangement, sequence reads were collapsed and filtered. For each sample, productive Simpson clonality was calculated as the square root of Simpson's diversity index over productive rearrangements. Sourced from immuneACCESS, this table was stored by TCRdb with only in-frame sequences that have V and J called. A share of the clones is absent; for the studies checked, an unresolved V gene accounts for under half, and the remainder has no known explanation. V and J calls plus clone size are reproduced from that table; the DNA served to infer D and trimming. The sample data list about 300,000 clones, and roughly 85% of these were observed just once. The ten largest make up under 2% of the sample.

CDR3 length: 15 amino acids, cysteine to phenylalanine. The CDR3 DNA has 45 bases and is translated from base 1. V trim: 1 base; J trim: 1 base; unmatched bases: 3. As encoded in the germline V gene (reference sequence), CDR1 is PRHDT while CDR2 is FYEKMQ. The source is a young woman who had been exposed to COVID-19. Source material: PBMCs or T cells enriched from blood (not recorded which). The rearranged segments are TRBV13 and TRBJ1-1; TRBD1 fits 7 bases in the junction. The CDR3: CASSLVQGGNTEAFF. At the DNA level, the sequence is TGTGCCAGCAGCTTAGTCCAGGGGGGGAACACTGAAGCTTTCTTT. Extended through the reference TRBV13 and TRBJ1-1 proteins, this CDR3 yields the full variable domain: AAGVIQSPRHLIKEKRETATLKCYPIPRHDTVYWYQQGPGQDPQFLISFYEKMQSDKGSIPDRFSAQQFSDYHSELNMSSLELGDSALYFCASSLVQGGNTEAFFGQGTRLTVV.